Sequencing of this TCR beta chain was carried out in a study of cytomegalovirus exposure and HLA in healthy donors. Study overall: Per a later analysis, the approximately 690 first-cohort and some 110 validation repertoires shared one platform.

Sequencing was performed with immunoSEQ multiplex PCR; in TCRdb, only in-frame clones are kept and a portion is missing. The data show roughly 250,000 clones, about 90% seen once. Concerning this clone: As yet, its antigen is unknown.

The CDR3 contains 14 residues. Germline lookup yields CDR1 MNHEY and CDR2 SMNVEV (reference sequence). V was cut by 2 bases and J by 7 bases, with 14 bases left in between. The study, taken as a whole, reports: For most TCR sequences rarity was the rule, although some public TCRs occurred in many donors. Listed as cytomegalovirus-associated were more than 150 TCR beta chains.

The receptor was derived from a woman under 40 in good health and CMV-seropositive. The chain has TRBV27 and TRBJ1-2; maybe TRBD1 (5 bases). Sequencing was done on a sample of PBMCs. The CDR3 bases are TGTGCCAGCAGTTTACCGGGGGACTTTAGTGGCTACACCTTC. Translated: CASSLPGDFSGYTF.